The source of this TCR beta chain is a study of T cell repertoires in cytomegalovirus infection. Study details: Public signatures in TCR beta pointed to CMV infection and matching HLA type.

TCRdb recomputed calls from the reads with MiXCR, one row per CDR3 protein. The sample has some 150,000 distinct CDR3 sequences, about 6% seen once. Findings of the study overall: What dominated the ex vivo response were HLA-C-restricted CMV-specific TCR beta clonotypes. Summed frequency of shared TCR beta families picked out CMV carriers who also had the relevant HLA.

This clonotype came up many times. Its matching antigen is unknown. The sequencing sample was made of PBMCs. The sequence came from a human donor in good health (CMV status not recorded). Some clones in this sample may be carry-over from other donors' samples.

CDR3 protein: CASIQLLAGARSGANVLTF. DNA for the CDR3: TGTGCCAGCATACAATTACTCGCGGGGGCGCGCTCTGGGGCCAACGTCCTGACTTTC. The genes are TRBV2 and TRBJ2-6; tentatively, D is TRBD2 (7 bases). Trimming cost V 7 bases and J 0 bases, with 22 bases left between them. The germline V gene has CDR1 SNHLY and CDR2 FYNNEI. CDR3 size: 19 residues. Filled out from reference TRBV2 and TRBJ2-6, the complete variable domain reads EPEVTQTPSHQVTQMGQEVILRCVPISNHLYFYWYRQILGQKVEFLVSFYNNEISEKSEIFDDQFSVERPDGSNFTLKIRSTKLEDSAMYFCASIQLLAGARSGANVLTFGAGSRLTVL.